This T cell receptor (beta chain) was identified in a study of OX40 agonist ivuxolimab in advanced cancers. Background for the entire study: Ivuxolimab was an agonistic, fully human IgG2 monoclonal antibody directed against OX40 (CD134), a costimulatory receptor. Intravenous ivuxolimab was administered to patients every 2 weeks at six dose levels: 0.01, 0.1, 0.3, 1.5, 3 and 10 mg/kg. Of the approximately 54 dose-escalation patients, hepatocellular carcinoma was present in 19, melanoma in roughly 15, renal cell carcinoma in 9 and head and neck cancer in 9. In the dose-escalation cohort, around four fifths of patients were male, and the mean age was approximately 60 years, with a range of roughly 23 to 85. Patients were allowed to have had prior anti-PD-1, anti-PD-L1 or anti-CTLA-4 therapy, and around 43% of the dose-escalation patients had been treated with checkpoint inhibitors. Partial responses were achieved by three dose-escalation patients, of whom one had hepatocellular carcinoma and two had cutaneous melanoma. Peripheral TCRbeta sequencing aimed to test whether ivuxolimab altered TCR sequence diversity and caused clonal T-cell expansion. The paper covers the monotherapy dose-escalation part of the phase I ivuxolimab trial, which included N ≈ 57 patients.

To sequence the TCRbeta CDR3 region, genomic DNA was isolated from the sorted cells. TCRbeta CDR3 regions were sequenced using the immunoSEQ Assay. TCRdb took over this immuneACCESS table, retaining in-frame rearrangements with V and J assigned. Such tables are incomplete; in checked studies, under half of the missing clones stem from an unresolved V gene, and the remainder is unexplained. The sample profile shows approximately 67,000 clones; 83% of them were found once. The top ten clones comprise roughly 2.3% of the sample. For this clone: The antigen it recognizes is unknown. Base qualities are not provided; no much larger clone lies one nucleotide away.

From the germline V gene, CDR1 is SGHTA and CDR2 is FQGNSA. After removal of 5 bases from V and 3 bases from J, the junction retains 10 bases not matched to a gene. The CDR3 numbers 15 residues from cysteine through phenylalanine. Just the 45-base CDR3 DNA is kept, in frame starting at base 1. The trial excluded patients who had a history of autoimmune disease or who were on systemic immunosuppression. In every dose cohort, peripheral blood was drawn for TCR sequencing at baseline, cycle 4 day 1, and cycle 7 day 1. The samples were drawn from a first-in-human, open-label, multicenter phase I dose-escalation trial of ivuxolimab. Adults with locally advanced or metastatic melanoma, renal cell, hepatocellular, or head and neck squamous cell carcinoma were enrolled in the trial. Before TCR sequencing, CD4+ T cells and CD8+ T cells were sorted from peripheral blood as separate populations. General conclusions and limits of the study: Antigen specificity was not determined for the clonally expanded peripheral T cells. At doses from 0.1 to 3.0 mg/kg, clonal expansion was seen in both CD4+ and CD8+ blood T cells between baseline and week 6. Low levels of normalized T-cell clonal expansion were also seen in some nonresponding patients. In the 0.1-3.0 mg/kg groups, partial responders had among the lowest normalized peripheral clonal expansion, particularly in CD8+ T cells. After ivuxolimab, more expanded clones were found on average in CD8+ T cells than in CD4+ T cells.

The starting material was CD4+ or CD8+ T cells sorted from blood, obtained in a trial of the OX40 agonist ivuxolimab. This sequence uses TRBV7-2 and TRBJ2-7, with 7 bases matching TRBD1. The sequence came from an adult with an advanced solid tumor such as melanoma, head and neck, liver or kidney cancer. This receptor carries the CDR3 CASSHLDRARYEQYF. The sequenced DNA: TGTGCCAGCAGCCATTTAGACAGGGCTCGCTACGAGCAGTACTTC.